This T cell receptor beta chain derives from a study of technical replicates of blood from several donors. Repertoires were generated with immunoSEQ multiplex PCR, while TCRdb's copy carries only in-frame clones and drops some. The data contain roughly 74,000 clones, roughly nine tenths of them singletons. Unmatched junction bases numbered 10, after V lost 5 bases and J lost 8 bases. The CDR3 length is 16 residues. The germline CDR1 and CDR2 sequences are SGHVS and FQNEAQ. The sequence was obtained from a human donor in good health. The gene calls are TRBV7-8 and TRBJ2-1, with 12 bases aligning to TRBD2. Sequenced input: T cells isolated from PBMCs. The CDR3 spells CASSLRTSGITYEQFF. The DNA of the CDR3 is TGTGCCAGCAGCCTACGGACTAGCGGGATAACATATGAGCAGTTCTTC.